This TCR beta chain was found in a study of T cell responses to AZD1222 COVID-19 vaccine. Sequenced by immunoSEQ multiplex PCR; TCRdb stores in-frame clones only, minus some. The table shows 120,000 or so clones, with approximately 90% occurring only once. The receptor was isolated from an adult in good health. Sequencing was performed on peripheral blood, taken on day 0 of AZD1222 vaccination.

The CDR3 spells CASSTTGTVADTQYF. DNA for the CDR3: TGTGCCAGCAGCACGACAGGGACAGTCGCAGATACGCAGTATTTT. The chain links TRBV7-8 to TRBJ2-3, with 7 bases matching TRBD1. Germline V gives CDR1 SGHVS, CDR2 FQNEAQ. The CDR3 has 15 amino acids. Trimming at V came to 5 bases and at J to 4 bases, leaving 9 bases not matched to a gene.